This TCR beta chain is drawn from a study of vaccination and CD4 T cells after COVID-19. Study-wide context: Post-vaccination sampling time points for three convalescent patients were day 14 and days 161 to 241. Every culture used as a control got a CEFX pool, an HIV-1 Nef pool, or no peptide. Study-wide results and limits: Median counts of SARS-CoV-2-reactive clonotypes increased from approximately 21 to 40; this difference was not significant.

The time point: late sampling 161 to 241 days after vaccination in three convalescent patients. Indicated treatment: roughly ten-day PBMC culture with coronavirus spike peptide pools or control peptides (ViraFEST assay). Following expansion of antigen-specific T cells with peptide pools, ViraFEST then sequenced TCRs. This CDR3 has 13 amino acids. From germline, CDR1 is SGHTA and CDR2 FQGNSA. With the Oncomine TCR Beta short-read assay, DNA from cultured CD4+ T cells was sequenced. TCRdb used MiXCR to reprocess the PCR reads, holding one entry per CDR3 protein. The sample shows more than 20,000 distinct CDR3 sequences, approximately 41% of them seen only once. As to this clonotype: What it recognizes is unknown. Compared with germline, one end of the junction differs, possibly owing to a read error.

The sequence was collected from a human donor who had recovered from COVID-19. The V and J genes are TRBV7-2 and TRBJ1-5; D gene unclear. The sample consisted of CD4+ T cells from blood, cultured in vitro, taken about 7 months after SARS-CoV-2 vaccination. CDR3 amino acids: CAGSLTFNQPQHF. CDR3 nucleotide sequence: TGTGCCGGCAGCCTGACATTTAATCAGCCCCAGCATTTT.